The 23 T cell receptor beta chains below come from one sample, sequenced in a study of T-cell memory formation after mild COVID-19. One entry per CDR3 protein, called by TCRdb with MiXCR from the 5' RACE reads. Among about 250,000 distinct CDR3 sequences, approximately 15% were seen once, and the ten largest hold around 2%. Material for sequencing was PBMCs or a T cell subset sorted from them (not recorded which). These TCRs come from an adult woman who had mild COVID-19 (a few samples of this study predate the infection). Cell type and time point are not known.

This clonotype was counted only a few times. V and J are TRBV20-1 and TRBJ1-6; D ambiguous. V shed 5 bases and J shed 8 bases, with 7 bases lying between them. CDR3 length equals 11 residues. Germline lookup yields CDR1 DFQATT and CDR2 SNEGSKA (reference sequence). In DNA form, the CDR3 reads TGCAGTGCTTCTCGGGATTCACCCCTCCACTTT. Protein product: CSASRDSPLHF.

This chain links TRBV29-1 with TRBJ2-7; a weak D match, TRBD2 (6 bases). The germline V gene encodes CDR1 SQVTM and CDR2 ANQGSEA. Deletions cut 7 bases from V and 2 bases from J, with 9 bases between. The CDR3 runs to 11 residues. The CDR3 protein is CSGTTAYEQYF. DNA for the CDR3: TGCAGCGGGACTACCGCCTACGAGCAGTACTTC.

This clonotype was recorded a few times. V is TRBV7-8 and J is TRBJ2-5; TRBD2 agrees at 8 bases. Germline CDR1 and CDR2: SGHVS and FQNEAQ. This CDR3 contains 17 residues. Trimming at V came to 3 bases and at J to 1 base, leaving 10 bases not matched to a gene. CDR3 DNA sequence: TGTGCCAGCAGCTTGATCTCAGCGGGGGCCTTCCAAGAGACCCAGTACTTC. It is translated as CASSLISAGAFQETQYF.

The rearrangement links TRBV20-1 to TRBJ2-7; D might be TRBD1 (6 bases). The CDR3 runs to 15 residues. V lost 0 bases to trimming and J lost 3 bases, with 15 bases between them. CDR1 and CDR2 (germline): DFQATT, SNEGSKA (reference sequence). CDR3 residues: CSARDPGTSHYEQYF. In DNA form, the CDR3 reads TGCAGTGCTAGAGATCCGGGGACATCCCACTACGAGCAGTACTTC.

This clonotype was seen more than once but under ten times. The chain is built from TRBV5-1 and TRBJ2-3; 7 positions agree with TRBD1. CDR3 length: 16 amino acids. CDR1 is SGHRS and CDR2 is YFSETQ in the germline V gene. The trim removed 3 bases at V and 2 bases at J, leaving 9 bases unmatched. The CDR3 sequence is CASSSYRDSFTDTQYF. CDR3 nucleotide sequence: TGCGCCAGCAGCTCCTACCGGGACAGTTTCACAGATACGCAGTATTTT.

The CDR3 here is CSARDGAGVGEQYF. The CDR3 nucleotides read TGCAGTGCTAGAGATGGAGCGGGAGTGGGAGAGCAGTACTTC. V usage is TRBV20-1 and J usage is TRBJ2-7; the match to TRBD2 covers 8 bases. Germline lookup yields CDR1 DFQATT and CDR2 SNEGSKA (reference sequence). The CDR3 has 14 amino acids. The junction had 8 bases not matched to a gene; V was cut back by 0 bases and J by 7 bases.

The CDR3 bases are TGTGCCAGCAGCCCCCCCTACCAGGGGGCCTTCTCTGGGGCCAACGTCCTGACTTTC. Protein product: CASSPPYQGAFSGANVLTF. The chain combines TRBV14 with TRBJ2-6; 8 nucleotides line up with TRBD1. The CDR3 is 19 amino acids. CDR1 and CDR2 from the germline V gene are SGHDN and FVKESK. The ends lost 4 bases at V and 0 bases at J; junction bases unmatched: 11.

The CDR3 loop is CASSRGLAGGPETQYF. The CDR3, as DNA: TGTGCCAGCAGCCGGGGACTAGCGGGGGGGCCGGAGACCCAGTACTTC. V usage is TRBV3-1 and J usage is TRBJ2-5; 16 bases fit TRBD2. Trimming took 4 bases from V and 5 from J; bases not matched to a gene: 4. The CDR3 has 16 residues. Per the germline V gene, CDR1 is LGHDT and CDR2 is YNNKEL (reference sequence).

This rearrangement joins TRBV6-2 or TRBV6-3 to TRBJ2-1; D remains ambiguous. Deletions cut 4 bases from V and 4 bases from J, with 14 bases between. The germline CDR1 and CDR2 sequences are MNHEY and SVGEGT. This CDR3 spans 15 amino acids. The CDR3 DNA sequence: TGTGCCAGCAGTTTATTCAGCGACCTTTACAATGAGCAGTTCTTC. Protein sequence: CASSLFSDLYNEQFF.

In its sample, this clonotype was seen a few times. The chain is built from TRBV7-6 and TRBJ1-1, with 9 bases fitting TRBD1. The junction had 8 bases not matched to a gene; V was cut back by 5 bases and J by 1 base. Germline V gene data show CDR1 as SGHVS and CDR2 as FNYEAQ. The CDR3 spans 16 residues. The CDR3 DNA reads TGTGCCAGCAGCCTCGGGACAGGGTATGCGAACACTGAAGCTTTCTTT. Translating it yields CASSLGTGYANTEAFF.

For the CDR3, the DNA is TGTGCCAGCAGTGTAAAGGCCGCTGGGGAGCAGTACTTC. This gives the protein CASSVKAAGEQYF. The genes are TRBV2 and TRBJ2-7; D uncertain. The CDR3 covers 13 residues. V lost 4 bases, J lost 7 bases, and 14 bases lay in between. Germline loops: CDR1 SNHLY, CDR2 FYNNEI. Full variable domain (outside the CDR3, taken from reference TRBV2 and TRBJ2-7): EPEVTQTPSHQVTQMGQEVILRCVPISNHLYFYWYRQILGQKVEFLVSFYNNEISEKSEIFDDQFSVERPDGSNFTLKIRSTKLEDSAMYFCASSVKAAGEQYFGPGTRLTVT.

This clonotype was picked up many times. This chain connects TRBV11-3 to TRBJ2-7; the match to TRBD1 covers 9 bases. The CDR3 has 16 residues. Losses at the gene ends were 3 bases for V and 2 bases for J; bases not matched to a gene: 8. Germline V lookup: CDR1 SGHNT, CDR2 YENEEA. The CDR3: CASSLDGTGSTYEQYF. CDR3 DNA: TGTGCCAGCAGCTTGGATGGGACAGGGTCTACCTACGAGCAGTACTTC.

This clonotype was picked up a small number of times. The V and J genes are TRBV7-2 and TRBJ1-5, with a weak D call TRBD1 (6 bases). CDR1 is SGHTA and CDR2 is FQGNSA in the germline V gene. V was shortened by 2 bases and J by 5 bases, with 25 bases between the two germline ends. There are 19 residues in the CDR3. The CDR3 region has the DNA TGTGCCAGCAGCTTACCACAGGGACCCTCCAGACCAATAGATCAGCCCCAGCATTTT. Translating gives CASSLPQGPSRPIDQPQHF.

This clonotype was seen many times. The rearrangement joins TRBV6-1 to TRBJ1-6, with 9 positions matching TRBD1. The CDR3 totals 17 residues. V trimming: 0 bases; J trimming: 7 bases; junction bases outside the gene matches: 7. Germline values: CDR1 MNHNS, CDR2 SASEGT. This CDR3 reads CASSEAPFTGGNSPLHF. In DNA form, the CDR3 reads TGTGCCAGCAGTGAAGCTCCCTTTACAGGGGGCAATTCACCCCTCCACTTT.

The chain employs TRBV7-3 and TRBJ2-1, with 8 bases matching TRBD2. V gave up 1 base and J gave up 7 bases; unmatched junction bases: 3. The CDR3 loop spans 14 amino acids. The germline gives CDR1 SGHTA, CDR2 FQGTGA. The DNA of the CDR3 is TGTGCCAGCAGCTTAAAACCGGGGGGGAATGAGCAGTTCTTC. This encodes CASSLKPGGNEQFF.

This clonotype came up a few times. In nucleotides, the CDR3 is TGCAGCGTTGTGGGACAGGGCTATGGCTACACCTTC. This codes for CSVVGQGYGYTF. The genes are TRBV29-1 and TRBJ1-2, with 9 nucleotides matching TRBD1. The CDR3 consists of 12 residues. CDR1 and CDR2 (germline): SQVTM, ANQGSEA. Unmatched junction bases numbered 1, after V lost 4 bases and J lost 4 bases.

This rearrangement joins TRBV9 to TRBJ2-1; possibly TRBD2 for D (6 bases). This CDR3 has 16 amino acids. Germline assignment: CDR1 SGDLS and CDR2 YYNGEE. Deletions cut 0 bases from V and 8 bases from J, with 18 bases between. The CDR3 DNA reads TGTGCCAGCAGCGTAGTTGCGGGACCGCCCCTGGATGAGCAGTTCTTC. This translates into CASSVVAGPPLDEQFF.

This clonotype came up a few times. V is TRBV4-3 and J is TRBJ2-7; 8 bases match TRBD2. V trimming: 1 base; J trimming: 6 bases; junction bases outside the gene matches: 2. The CDR3 runs 13 residues. The germline V gene encodes CDR1 LGHNA and CDR2 YSLEER. CDR3 nucleotides: TGCGCCAGCAGCCAAGCGGGGGGGGGCGAGCAGTACTTC. It is translated as CASSQAGGGEQYF.

This clonotype turned up a few times. J is TRBJ2-1 and V is TRBV18, with TRBD2 identical over 13 bases. CDR3 length equals 17 residues. The trim removed 4 bases at V and 7 bases at J, leaving 10 bases unmatched. Germline CDR1 and CDR2: KGHSH and LQKENI. CDR3 region: CASSLGLAGVVTNEQFF. The CDR3 bases are TGTGCCAGCTCACTCGGACTAGCGGGAGTGGTAACAAATGAGCAGTTCTTC.

The V and J genes are TRBV18 and TRBJ2-6; D may be TRBD1 or TRBD2 (6 bases each). CDR1 and CDR2 from the germline V gene are KGHSH and LQKENI. The V and J ends lost 6 bases and 3 bases respectively, with 15 bases between them. This CDR3 comprises 16 residues. The CDR3 loop is CASSYTGARGANVLTF. DNA of the CDR3: TGTGCCAGCTCGTACACGGGGGCCCGTGGGGCCAACGTCCTGACTTTC.

This clonotype was seen only a few times. In DNA form, the CDR3 reads TGTGCCAGCAGCTTAGGGGACAGAAATTCACCCCTCCACTTT. It codes for CASSLGDRNSPLHF. J is TRBJ1-6 and V is TRBV11-2; 7 nucleotides line up with TRBD1. Per germline, CDR1 SGHAT and CDR2 FQNNGV. This CDR3 contains 14 residues. J was trimmed by 7 bases and V by 1 base; bases with no gene match: 1.

This clonotype was recorded many times. The V call is TRBV6-5, the J call TRBJ1-1, with D perhaps matching TRBD1 (5 bases). Germline V gene data show CDR1 as MNHEY and CDR2 as SVGAGI. This CDR3 spans 15 amino acids. The ends were cut back, 0 bases at V and 4 bases at J, with 12 bases in the middle. The CDR3 bases are TGTGCCAGCAGTTACTCGAGGGGTTGGGGCACTGAAGCTTTCTTT. This codes for CASSYSRGWGTEAFF.

This clonotype has just a few counts. V is TRBV30 and J is TRBJ2-7; 8 bases line up with TRBD2. In germline, CDR1 is GTSNPN, CDR2 SVGIG (reference sequence). V shed 2 bases, J shed 0 bases, and the junction held 3 bases outside the gene matches. This CDR3 spans 14 amino acids. DNA for the CDR3: TGTGCCTGGAGTTTTAGCGGGAACTCCTACGAGCAGTACTTC. Amino acids: CAWSFSGNSYEQYF. The full variable domain, completed using reference TRBV30 and TRBJ2-7, is SQTIHQWPATLVQPVGSPLSLECTVEGTSNPNLYWYRQAAGRGLQLLFYSVGIGQISSEVPQNLSASRPQDRQFILSSKKLLLSDSGFYLCAWSFSGNSYEQYFGPGTRLTVT.